Sequencing of this TCR beta chain was carried out in a study of blood T cell repertoires in COVID-19. The table came from immunoSEQ multiplex PCR; TCRdb's copy has only in-frame clones and leaves some out. The repertoire holds over 200,000 clones, with about 85% as singletons. The germline CDR1 and CDR2 sequences are SGHAT and FQNNGV. Trimming stripped 4 bases from V and 4 bases from J, with 11 bases between. This CDR3 is 14 amino acids long. This chain connects TRBV11-2 to TRBJ2-1; D possibly corresponds to TRBD1 (6 bases). Material: peripheral blood. This sequence was found in a man aged 55 to 70 who had recovered from COVID-19. This CDR3 is CASSSGAAYNEQFF. The DNA of the CDR3 is TGTGCCAGCAGCTCAGGGGCGGCGTACAATGAGCAGTTCTTC. The variable domain in full, with the rest retrieved from reference TRBV11-2 and TRBJ2-1, is EAGVAQSPRYKIIEKRQSVAFWCNPISGHATLYWYQQILGQGPKLLIQFQNNGVVDDSQLPKDRFSAERLKGVDSTLKIQPAKLEDSAVYLCASSSGAAYNEQFFGPGTRLTVL.